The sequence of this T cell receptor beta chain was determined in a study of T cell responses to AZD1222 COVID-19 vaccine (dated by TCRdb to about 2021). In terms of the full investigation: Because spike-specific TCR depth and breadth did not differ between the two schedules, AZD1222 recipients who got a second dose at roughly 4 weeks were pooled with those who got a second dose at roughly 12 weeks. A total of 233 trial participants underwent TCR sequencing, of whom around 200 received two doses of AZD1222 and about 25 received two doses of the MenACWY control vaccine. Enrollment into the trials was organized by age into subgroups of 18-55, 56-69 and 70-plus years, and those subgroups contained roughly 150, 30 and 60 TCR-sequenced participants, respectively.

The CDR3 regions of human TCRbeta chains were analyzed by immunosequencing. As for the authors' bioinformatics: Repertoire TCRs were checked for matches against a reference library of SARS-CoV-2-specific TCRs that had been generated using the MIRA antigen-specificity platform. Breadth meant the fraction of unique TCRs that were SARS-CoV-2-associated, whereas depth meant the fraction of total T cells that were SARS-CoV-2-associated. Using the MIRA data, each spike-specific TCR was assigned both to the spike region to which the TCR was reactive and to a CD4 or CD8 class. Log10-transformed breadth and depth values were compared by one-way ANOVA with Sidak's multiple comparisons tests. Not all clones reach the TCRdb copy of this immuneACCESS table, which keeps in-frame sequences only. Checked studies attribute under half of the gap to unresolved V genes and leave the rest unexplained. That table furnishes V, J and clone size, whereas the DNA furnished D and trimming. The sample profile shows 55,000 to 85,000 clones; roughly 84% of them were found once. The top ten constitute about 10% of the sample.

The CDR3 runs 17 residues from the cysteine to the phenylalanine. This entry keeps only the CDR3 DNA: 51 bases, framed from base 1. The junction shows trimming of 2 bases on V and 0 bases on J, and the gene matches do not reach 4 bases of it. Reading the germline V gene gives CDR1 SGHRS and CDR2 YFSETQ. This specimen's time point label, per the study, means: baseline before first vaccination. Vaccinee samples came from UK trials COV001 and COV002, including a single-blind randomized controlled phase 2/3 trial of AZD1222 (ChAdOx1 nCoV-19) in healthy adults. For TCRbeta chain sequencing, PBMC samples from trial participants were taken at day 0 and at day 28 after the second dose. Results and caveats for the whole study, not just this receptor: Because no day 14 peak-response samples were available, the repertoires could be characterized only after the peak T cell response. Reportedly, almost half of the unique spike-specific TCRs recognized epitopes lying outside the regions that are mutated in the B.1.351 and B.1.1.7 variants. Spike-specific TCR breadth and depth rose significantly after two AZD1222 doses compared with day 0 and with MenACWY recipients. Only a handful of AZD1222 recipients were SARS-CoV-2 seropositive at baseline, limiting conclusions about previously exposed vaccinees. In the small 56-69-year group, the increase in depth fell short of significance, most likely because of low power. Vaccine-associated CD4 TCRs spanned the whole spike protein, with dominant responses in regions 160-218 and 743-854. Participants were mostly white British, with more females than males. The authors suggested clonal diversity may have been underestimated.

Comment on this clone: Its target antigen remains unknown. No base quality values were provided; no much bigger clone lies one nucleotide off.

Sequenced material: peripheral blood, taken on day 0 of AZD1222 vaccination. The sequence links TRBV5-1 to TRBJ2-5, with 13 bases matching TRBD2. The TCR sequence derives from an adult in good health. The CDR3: CASSFGLAGAYQETQYF. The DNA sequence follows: TGCGCCAGCAGCTTTGGACTAGCGGGGGCCTACCAAGAGACCCAGTACTTC.